This paragraph reports one T cell receptor (beta chain). The sample belongs to a study of Graves' ophthalmopathy and Graves' hyperthyroidism. The length of the CDR3 is 15 residues. The germline gives CDR1 LNHDA, CDR2 SQIVND (reference sequence). V gave up 4 bases and J gave up 4 bases, with 16 bases separating them. Using RNA transcripts, the TCR beta CDR3 regions were amplified. A first-round RT-PCR used HTBI primers, followed by a second-round multiplex PCR. TCRdb re-called the multiplex PCR reads with MiXCR, one entry per CDR3 protein. Among about 1.1 million distinct CDR3 sequences listed, about 35% were seen once.

The V gene is TRBV19, the J gene TRBJ1-2, with D possibly being TRBD1 (6 bases). Sequencing used peripheral blood or thyroid tissue (not recorded which). The receptor's source is an adult man with Graves' hyperthyroidism. The CDR3 nucleotides are TGTGCCAGTAGTACCCGAGGGGGGACGGGCTATGGCTACACCTTC. The encoded protein is CASSTRGGTGYGYTF.